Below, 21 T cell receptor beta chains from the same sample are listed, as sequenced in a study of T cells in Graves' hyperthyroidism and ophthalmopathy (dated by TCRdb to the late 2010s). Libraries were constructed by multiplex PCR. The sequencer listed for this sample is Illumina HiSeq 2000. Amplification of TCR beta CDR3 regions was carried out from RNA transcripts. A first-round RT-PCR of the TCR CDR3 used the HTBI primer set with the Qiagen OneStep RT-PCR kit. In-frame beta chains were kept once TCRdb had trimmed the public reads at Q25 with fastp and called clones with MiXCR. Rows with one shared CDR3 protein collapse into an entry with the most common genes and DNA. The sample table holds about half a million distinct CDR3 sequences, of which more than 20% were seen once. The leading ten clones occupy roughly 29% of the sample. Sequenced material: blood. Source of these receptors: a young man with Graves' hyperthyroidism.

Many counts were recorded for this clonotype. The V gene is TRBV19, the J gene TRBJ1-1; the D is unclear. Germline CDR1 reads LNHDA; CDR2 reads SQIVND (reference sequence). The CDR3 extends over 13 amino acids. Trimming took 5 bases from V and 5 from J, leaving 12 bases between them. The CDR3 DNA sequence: TGTGCCAGTAGTCCCCCACAGAAAACTGAAGCTTTCTTT. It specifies CASSPPQKTEAFF.

DNA for the CDR3: TGTGCCAGCAGTGGGGGACGGTTAGCCTACGAGCAGTACTTC. Translation gives CASSGGRLAYEQYF. The chain links TRBV12-3 or TRBV12-4 to TRBJ2-7; D assignment may be TRBD1 or TRBD2 (5 bases each). The CDR3 covers 14 residues. V was shortened by 5 bases and J by 2 bases, with 13 bases between the two germline ends.

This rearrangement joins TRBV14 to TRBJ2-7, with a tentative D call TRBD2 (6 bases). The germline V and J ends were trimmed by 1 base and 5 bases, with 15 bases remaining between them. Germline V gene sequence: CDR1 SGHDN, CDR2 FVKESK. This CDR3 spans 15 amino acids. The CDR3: CASSQGDSWRNEQYF. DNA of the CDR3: TGTGCCAGCAGCCAAGGGGACTCTTGGAGGAACGAGCAGTACTTC.

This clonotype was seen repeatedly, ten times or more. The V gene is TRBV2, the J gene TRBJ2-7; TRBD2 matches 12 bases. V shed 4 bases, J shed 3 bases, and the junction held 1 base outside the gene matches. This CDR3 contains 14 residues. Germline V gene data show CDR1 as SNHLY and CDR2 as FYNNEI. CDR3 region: CASSGTSGVYEQYF. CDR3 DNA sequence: TGTGCCAGCAGTGGGACTAGCGGGGTCTACGAGCAGTACTTC. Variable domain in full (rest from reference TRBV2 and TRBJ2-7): EPEVTQTPSHQVTQMGQEVILRCVPISNHLYFYWYRQILGQKVEFLVSFYNNEISEKSEIFDDQFSVERPDGSNFTLKIRSTKLEDSAMYFCASSGTSGVYEQYFGPGTRLTVT.

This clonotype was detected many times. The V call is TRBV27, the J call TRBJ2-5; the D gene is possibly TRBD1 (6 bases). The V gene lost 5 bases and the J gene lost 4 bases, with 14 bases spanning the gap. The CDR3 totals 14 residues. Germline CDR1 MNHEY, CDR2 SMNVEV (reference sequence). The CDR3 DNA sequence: TGTGCCAGCAGTATGCGACAGGCCCCAGAGACCCAGTACTTC. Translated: CASSMRQAPETQYF.

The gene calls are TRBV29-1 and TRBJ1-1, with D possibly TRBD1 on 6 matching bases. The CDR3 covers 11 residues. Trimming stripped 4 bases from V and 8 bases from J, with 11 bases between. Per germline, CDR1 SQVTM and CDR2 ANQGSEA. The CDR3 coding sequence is TGCAGCGTTGTACAGGGCAGGGAAGCTTTCTTT. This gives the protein CSVVQGREAFF.

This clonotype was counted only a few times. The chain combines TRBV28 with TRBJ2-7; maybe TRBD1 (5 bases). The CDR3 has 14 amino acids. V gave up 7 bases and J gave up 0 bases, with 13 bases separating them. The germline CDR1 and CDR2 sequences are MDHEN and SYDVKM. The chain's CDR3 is CASTPSTVSYEQYF. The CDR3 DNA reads TGTGCCAGCACCCCGTCGACAGTCTCCTACGAGCAGTACTTC.

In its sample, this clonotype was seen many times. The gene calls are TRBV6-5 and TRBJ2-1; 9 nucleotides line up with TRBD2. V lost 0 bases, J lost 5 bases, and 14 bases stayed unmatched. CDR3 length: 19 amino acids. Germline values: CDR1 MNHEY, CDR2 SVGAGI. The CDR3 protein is CASSYSAGSRGGLNNEQFF. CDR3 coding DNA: TGTGCCAGCAGTTACTCCGCCGGTTCGCGGGGGGGCCTTAACAATGAGCAGTTCTTC.

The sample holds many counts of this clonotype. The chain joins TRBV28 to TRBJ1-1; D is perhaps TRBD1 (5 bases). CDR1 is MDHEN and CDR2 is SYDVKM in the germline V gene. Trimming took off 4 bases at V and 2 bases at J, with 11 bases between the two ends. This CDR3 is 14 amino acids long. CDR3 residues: CASSSMDINTEAFF. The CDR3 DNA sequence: TGTGCCAGCAGTTCCATGGACATTAACACTGAAGCTTTCTTT.

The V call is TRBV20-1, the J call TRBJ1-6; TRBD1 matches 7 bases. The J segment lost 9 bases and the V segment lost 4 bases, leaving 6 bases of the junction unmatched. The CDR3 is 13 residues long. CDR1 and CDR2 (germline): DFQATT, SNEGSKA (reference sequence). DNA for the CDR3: TGCAGTGCTAATACAGGGGAATCTTCACCCCTCCACTTT. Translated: CSANTGESSPLHF.

The CDR3 reads CSARDSRQGAGANVLTF. In DNA form, the CDR3 reads TGCAGTGCTAGAGATTCGAGGCAGGGAGCGGGGGCCAACGTCCTGACTTTC. The genes are TRBV20-1 and TRBJ2-6; TRBD1 or TRBD2 may be the D gene (5 bases each). The CDR3 consists of 17 residues. Germline V gene sequence: CDR1 DFQATT, CDR2 SNEGSKA (reference sequence). Trimming took 0 bases from V and 4 from J, leaving 16 bases between them.

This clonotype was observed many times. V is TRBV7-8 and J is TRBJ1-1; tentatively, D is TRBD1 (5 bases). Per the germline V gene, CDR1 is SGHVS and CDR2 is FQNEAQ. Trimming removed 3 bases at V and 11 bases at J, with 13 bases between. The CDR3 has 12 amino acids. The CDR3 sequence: CASSFLGGMAFF. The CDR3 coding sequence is TGTGCCAGCAGCTTTCTTGGGGGTATGGCTTTCTTT.

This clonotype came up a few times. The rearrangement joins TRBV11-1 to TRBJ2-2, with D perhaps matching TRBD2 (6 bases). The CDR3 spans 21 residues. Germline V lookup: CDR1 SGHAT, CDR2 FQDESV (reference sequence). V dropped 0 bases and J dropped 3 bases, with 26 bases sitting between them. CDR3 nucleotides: TGTGCCAGCAGCTTAGCCCACCCTTGGGAGCGGCGGGGCCTGGACACCGGGGAGCTGTTTTTT. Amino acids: CASSLAHPWERRGLDTGELFF.

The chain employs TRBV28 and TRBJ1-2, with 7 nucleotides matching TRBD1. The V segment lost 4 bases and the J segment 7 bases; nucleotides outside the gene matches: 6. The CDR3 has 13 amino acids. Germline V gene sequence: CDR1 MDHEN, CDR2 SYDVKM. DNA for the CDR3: TGTGCCAGCAGTTCTCCAGGGGGAGTTGGCTACACCTTC. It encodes CASSSPGGVGYTF.

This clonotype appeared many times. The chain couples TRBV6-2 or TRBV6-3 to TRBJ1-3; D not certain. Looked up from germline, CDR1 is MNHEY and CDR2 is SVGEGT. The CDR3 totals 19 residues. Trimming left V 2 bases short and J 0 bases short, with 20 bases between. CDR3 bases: TGTGCCAGCAGTTACGTCTCGGGGATGGGAGGCCTCTCTGGAAACACCATATATTTT. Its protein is CASSYVSGMGGLSGNTIYF.

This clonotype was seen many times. The CDR3 DNA sequence: TGTGCCAGCAGCTTAGTGTGGAGCAGAAATAAATCTCAAGAGACCCAGTACTTC. This codes for CASSLVWSRNKSQETQYF. V gene TRBV11-2 combines with J gene TRBJ2-5; no reliable D call. CDR1 is SGHAT and CDR2 is FQNNGV in the germline V gene. CDR3 length equals 18 residues. Trimming stripped 1 base from V and 2 bases from J, with 20 bases between.

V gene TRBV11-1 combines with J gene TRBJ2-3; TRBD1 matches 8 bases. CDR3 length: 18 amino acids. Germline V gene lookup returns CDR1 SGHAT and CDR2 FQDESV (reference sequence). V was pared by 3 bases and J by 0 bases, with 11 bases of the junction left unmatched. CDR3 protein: CASSFSPWTGLSTDTQYF. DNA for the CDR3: TGTGCCAGCAGCTTTTCCCCCTGGACAGGGCTTAGCACAGATACGCAGTATTTT.

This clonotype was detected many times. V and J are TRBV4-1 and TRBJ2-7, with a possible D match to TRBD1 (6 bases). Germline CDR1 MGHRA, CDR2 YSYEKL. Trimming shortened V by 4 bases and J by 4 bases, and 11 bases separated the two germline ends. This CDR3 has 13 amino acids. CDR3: CASSPHQGYEQYF. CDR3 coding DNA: TGCGCCAGCAGCCCGCATCAGGGGTACGAGCAGTACTTC.

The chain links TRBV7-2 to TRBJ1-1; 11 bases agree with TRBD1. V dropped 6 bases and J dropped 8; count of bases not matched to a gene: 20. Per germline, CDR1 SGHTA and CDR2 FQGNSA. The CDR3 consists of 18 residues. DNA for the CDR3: TGTGCCAGCAGTCCACTCACTAGGTATTTTGGACAGGGGGCCGAAGCTTTCTTT. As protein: CASSPLTRYFGQGAEAFF.

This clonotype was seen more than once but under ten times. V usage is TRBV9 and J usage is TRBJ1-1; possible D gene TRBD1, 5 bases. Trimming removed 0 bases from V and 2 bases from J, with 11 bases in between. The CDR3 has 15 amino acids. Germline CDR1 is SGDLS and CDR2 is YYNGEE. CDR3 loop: CASSVDPTGNTEAFF. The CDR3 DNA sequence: TGTGCCAGCAGCGTAGACCCTACAGGAAACACTGAAGCTTTCTTT.

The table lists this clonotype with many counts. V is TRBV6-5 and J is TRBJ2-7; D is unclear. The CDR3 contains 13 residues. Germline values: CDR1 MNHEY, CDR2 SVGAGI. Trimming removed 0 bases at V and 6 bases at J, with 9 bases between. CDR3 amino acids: CASSYSTISEQYF. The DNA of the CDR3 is TGTGCCAGCAGTTACTCGACGATCTCCGAGCAGTACTTC.